This T cell receptor (beta chain) originates from a study of cytomegalovirus exposure and HLA in healthy donors. About the research overall: The roughly 670 first-cohort repertoires and the 130 or so validation repertoires shared the same platform, a later analysis reported.

General study points: Within the 120 or so validation repertoires, first-cohort TCR clusters tended to co-occur, according to a later analysis. Reports indicated that the classifier achieved high specificity and sensitivity in diagnosing cytomegalovirus status.

Only in-frame clones appear in the TCRdb table, and some are missing; sequencing was by immunoSEQ multiplex PCR. The sample includes around 90,000 clones, roughly 84% seen only once; the top ten take roughly an eighth. A remark on this clone: The antigen is undetermined.

These donors were members of the approximately 110-subject validation cohort, a group separate from the roughly 700-subject first cohort. This sequence was found in a woman aged 18-35 years in good health and CMV-seropositive. What was sequenced was PBMCs.

The DNA of the CDR3 is TGTGCCAGCAGTTACCCACTAGCGGGACAAGAGACCCAGTACTTC. Its protein is CASSYPLAGQETQYF. The chain joins TRBV6-5 to TRBJ2-5; 10 positions agree with TRBD2. The junction had 2 bases not matched to a gene; V was cut back by 2 bases and J by 2 bases. Germline V gene data show CDR1 as MNHEY and CDR2 as SVGAGI. The CDR3 is made up of 15 amino acids.